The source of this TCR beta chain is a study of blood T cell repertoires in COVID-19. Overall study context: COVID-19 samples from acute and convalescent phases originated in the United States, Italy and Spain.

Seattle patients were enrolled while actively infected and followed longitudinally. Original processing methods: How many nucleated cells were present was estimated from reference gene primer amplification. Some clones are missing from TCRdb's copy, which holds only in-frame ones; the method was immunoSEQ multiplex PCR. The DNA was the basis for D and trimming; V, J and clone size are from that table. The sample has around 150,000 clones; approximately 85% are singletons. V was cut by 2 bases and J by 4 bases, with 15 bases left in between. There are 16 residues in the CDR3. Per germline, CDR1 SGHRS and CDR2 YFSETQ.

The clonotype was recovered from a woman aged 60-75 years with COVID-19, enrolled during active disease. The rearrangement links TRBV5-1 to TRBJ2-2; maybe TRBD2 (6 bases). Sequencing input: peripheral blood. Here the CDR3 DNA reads TGCGCCAGCAGCTTTAGCGGAACTGTCCTCACCGGGGAGCTGTTTTTT. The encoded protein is CASSFSGTVLTGELFF.